This TCR beta chain was identified in a study of T cell responses to AZD1222 COVID-19 vaccine. Study-wide results and caveats: Spike-specific TCR breadth and depth were elevated following two AZD1222 doses. Donors, mostly white British, included more females; clonal diversity was possibly underestimated. Among those given AZD1222, only five or six were seropositive at baseline. Scientists sampled the repertoires only once the peak T cell response had passed.

To note about this clone: What it binds is not known.

J was trimmed by 3 bases and V by 1 base; bases with no gene match: 5. The CDR3 spans 15 residues. The germline gives CDR1 LGHNA, CDR2 YNFKEQ. Sequencing used immunoSEQ multiplex PCR; TCRdb keeps in-frame clones, though not all of them. The sample yields more than 90,000 clones, roughly 80% seen once. This TCR derives from an adult who received the AZD1222 COVID-19 vaccine. The chain combines TRBV4-2 with TRBJ2-7, with 8 bases identical to TRBD2. This specimen consisted of peripheral blood, obtained 28 days after the second AZD1222 dose. The CDR3 sequence: CASSQVRAGVYEQYF. CDR3 bases: TGTGCCAGCAGCCAAGTCCGAGCGGGGGTCTACGAGCAGTACTTC.